This T cell receptor beta chain was observed in a study of T cells after yellow fever vaccination. Regarding the study as a whole: Once the booster was given, most primary-vaccination clones reappeared, at over 95% for CD4 and roughly 91% for CD8. The presence of abundant clonotypes contaminating from the bulk population was possible in FACS-sorted repertoires. Some clonotypes, a small share, were shared between CD4 and CD8 compartments.

In this sample, this clonotype turned up a few times. Antigen specificity is unknown. A 5'RACE template-switching step, the method used to make TCR cDNA, added a universal primer site and UMIs. TCRdb re-analysed the 5' RACE reads in MiXCR, keeping a single row per CDR3 protein. There are tens of thousands of distinct CDR3 sequences in the sample; approximately 7% occur only once, and 30% to 45% lies in the top ten. The sequence came from a man aged 18 to 29 who received the YFV17D yellow fever vaccine. The sample was CD8+ T cells sorted from PBMCs, taken 45 days after the first yellow fever vaccination.

The CDR3 loop reads CASSSRPGPPEVNEQFF. The CDR3 bases are TGTGCCAGCAGTTCTCGGCCCGGACCCCCCGAAGTTAATGAGCAGTTCTTC. The V gene is TRBV6-5, the J gene TRBJ2-1; D remains unclear. V was trimmed by 4 bases and J by 7 bases, leaving 23 bases between them. CDR1 and CDR2 (germline): MNHEY, SVGAGI. The CDR3 is 17 residues long.